The T cell receptor beta chain under discussion was sequenced for a study of blood T cell repertoires in COVID-19. Study-wide context: Some COVID-19 samples were acute and others convalescent; all came from the United States, Italy and Spain. The analysed material was cDNA or gDNA that came from T cells, B-cell-depleted T cells, or PBMCs.

Authors' methods: Reference gene primer amplification yielded estimated nucleated cell counts. The method was immunoSEQ multiplex PCR; TCRdb's version includes in-frame clones alone and lacks a portion of them. V and J calls plus clone size are reproduced from that table; the DNA served to infer D and trimming. The sample includes about 150,000 clones, about 90% seen only once; the top ten take roughly 4%. Trimming pared 3 bases from V and 1 base from J, leaving 9 bases between. Germline V gene sequence: CDR1 KGHSH, CDR2 LQKENI. The CDR3 is 14 residues long. The chain recombines TRBV18 with TRBJ2-5; D remains unclear. The receptor was derived from a woman in her 70s with acute or convalescent COVID-19. Sample: peripheral blood. The CDR3 loop is CASSPGLGQETQYF. Here the CDR3 DNA reads TGTGCCAGCTCACCCGGGTTGGGCCAAGAGACCCAGTACTTC. The full variable domain, with the rest looked up from reference TRBV18 and TRBJ2-5, is NAGVMQNPRHLVRRRGQEARLRCSPMKGHSHVYWYRQLPEEGLKFMVYLQKENIIDESGMPKERFSAEFPKEGPSILRIQQVVRGDSAAYFCASSPGLGQETQYFGPGTRLLVL.